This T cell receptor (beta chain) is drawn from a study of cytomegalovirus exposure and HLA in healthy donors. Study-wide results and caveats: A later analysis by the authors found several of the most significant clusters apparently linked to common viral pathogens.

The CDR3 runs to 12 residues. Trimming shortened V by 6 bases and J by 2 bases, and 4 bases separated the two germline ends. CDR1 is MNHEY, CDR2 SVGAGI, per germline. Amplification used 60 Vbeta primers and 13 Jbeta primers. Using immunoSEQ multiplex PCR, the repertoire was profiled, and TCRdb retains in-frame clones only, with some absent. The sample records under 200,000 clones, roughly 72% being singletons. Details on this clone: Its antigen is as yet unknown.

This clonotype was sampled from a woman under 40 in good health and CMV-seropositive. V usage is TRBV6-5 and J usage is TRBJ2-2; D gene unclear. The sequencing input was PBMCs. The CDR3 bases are TGTGCCAGCAGCTTCAACACCGGGGAGCTGTTTTTT. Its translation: CASSFNTGELFF.